Here is one T cell receptor (beta chain) with its context. The data originate from a study of T-cell memory formation after mild COVID-19. A single record per CDR3 protein comes from TCRdb applying MiXCR to the 5' RACE reads. The sample records 250,000 to 350,000 distinct CDR3 sequences, approximately 19% being singletons. CDR1 and CDR2 from the germline V gene are KGHSH and LQKENI. The V and J ends lost 1 base and 4 bases, in that order; junction bases with no gene match: 8. This CDR3 has 16 residues. This sequence originates from a man aged 18-30 years who had mild COVID-19 (a few samples of this study predate the infection). Cell type and time point are not known. This chain connects TRBV18 to TRBJ2-3; TRBD1 matches at 7 bases. The sample comprised PBMCs or a T cell subset sorted from them (not recorded which). Here the CDR3 DNA reads TGTGCCAGCTCACCACGGGACAGCCCTGTCCCAGATACGCAGTATTTT. Translated: CASSPRDSPVPDTQYF.